The rows below give T cell receptor beta chains drawn from one sample of a study of early stage breast cancer tumors. Repertoires were generated with immunoSEQ multiplex PCR, while TCRdb's copy carries only in-frame clones and drops some. The profile shows about 38,000 clones, over 70% of them singletons. The sequenced material came from blood. These receptors were taken from a person between 60 and 69 years old with breast cancer. Both conserved end residues are part of each CDR3. Fields, in order: CDR3 length, D gene, V gene, clone size, J gene, CDR3 DNA, CDR3 protein. The D gene is left open where the match is weak. Clone size appears in some rows only: once, few, many, or a class for an expanded clone.

>15|.|TRBV6-5|.|TRBJ1-1
TGTGCCAGCAGTCCTCGTATCGGGAGGGAAAGCAAAGCTTTCTTT
CASSPRIGRESKAFF
>14|TRBD2|TRBV2|.|TRBJ2-5
TGTGCCAGCAGCATGACTAGCGGGGCGGAGACCCAGTACTTC
CASSMTSGAETQYF
>15|.|TRBV11-2|.|TRBJ2-4
TGTGCCAGCAGCCCCCAGACGGTAGCCAAAAACATTCAGTACTTC
CASSPQTVAKNIQYF
>15|.|TRBV19|.|TRBJ1-5
TGTGCCAGTAGTAATTTCGGCCAGGGGAATCAGCCCCAGCATTTT
CASSNFGQGNQPQHF
>12|TRBD1|TRBV6-5|.|TRBJ2-7
TGTGCCAGATGGGACAGGGGCTACGAGCAGTACTTC
CARWDRGYEQYF
>16|TRBD2|TRBV5-1|few|TRBJ2-1
TGCGCCAGCAGCTTGATAGGGACTAGCTCCTACAATGAGCAGTTCTTC
CASSLIGTSSYNEQFF
>12|.|TRBV28|.|TRBJ2-7
TGTGCCAGCAGTTTATGGAGGGACGAGCAGTACTTC
CASSLWRDEQYF
>16|.|TRBV7-6|.|TRBJ2-1
TGTGCCAGCAGCTCGACCCCGGCGGGATTATACAATGAGCAGTTCTTC
CASSSTPAGLYNEQFF
>15|.|TRBV6-1|few|TRBJ1-6
TGTGCCAGCAGCCTCGGGCAGGGATATAATTCACCCCTCCACTTT
CASSLGQGYNSPLHF
>13|.|TRBV7-3|.|TRBJ1-1
TGTGCCAGCAGCTCGACTGCTTACACTGAAGCTTTCTTT
CASSSTAYTEAFF
>15|.|TRBV19|.|TRBJ1-5
TGTGCCAGTAGTATAGGGGGGGGCTCCAATCAGCCCCAGCATTTT
CASSIGGGSNQPQHF
>15|.|TRBV7-2|.|TRBJ2-6
TGTGCCAGCAGCTTAGCAATGGGACGGGCCAACGTCCTGACTTTC
CASSLAMGRANVLTF